Below, 28 T cell receptor beta chains from the same sample are listed, as sequenced in a study of a mutant IDH1 vaccine in newly diagnosed glioma. Sequencing used immunoSEQ multiplex PCR; TCRdb keeps in-frame clones, though not all of them. The sample has tens of thousands of clones; about nine tenths are singletons. Documented time point: baseline, week 1 (first vaccination visit). Treatment meaning: pre-vaccination baseline after standard-of-care therapy. Sample: PBMCs, taken from a glioma patient treated with radiotherapy, temozolomide or both. Every receptor here comes from a man between 35 and 55 years old with glioma.

In DNA, the CDR3 is TGTGCCAGCAGTGAAACCGAGACAGTTGGGGAGAAGCAGTACTTC. Residues: CASSETETVGEKQYF. V gene TRBV2 combines with J gene TRBJ2-7; D is tentatively TRBD1 or TRBD2 (5 bases each). The CDR3 length is 15 residues. The germline CDR1 and CDR2 sequences are SNHLY and FYNNEI. V lost 2 bases and J 8 bases, leaving 19 bases between the germline ends.

The sample holds a few counts of this clone. The chain combines TRBV9 with TRBJ1-3; no reliable D call. The CDR3 spans 16 residues. Between the trimmed V and J ends, which lost 4 bases and 0 bases, there was a span of 14 bases. Germline V lookup: CDR1 SGDLS, CDR2 YYNGEE. CDR3: CASSPFDTNSGNTIYF. In nucleotides, the CDR3 is TGTGCCAGCAGCCCTTTCGACACCAACTCTGGAAACACCATATATTTT.

The genes are TRBV5-1 and TRBJ2-2; 8 nucleotides match TRBD2. The CDR3 totals 16 residues. V lost 4 bases and J lost 7; bases outside the gene matches: 12. Germline V gene lookup returns CDR1 SGHRS and CDR2 YFSETQ. As DNA, the CDR3 is TGCGCCAGCAGCCCGGGAGGGACTACGATGGACGGGGAGCTGTTTTTT. It yields the protein CASSPGGTTMDGELFF.

V usage is TRBV29-1 and J usage is TRBJ2-7, with 8 bases identical to TRBD2. V gave up 6 bases and J gave up 3 bases; unmatched junction bases: 10. Germline CDR1 reads SQVTM; CDR2 reads ANQGSEA. The CDR3 has 14 amino acids. CDR3 loop: CSVFFSGRSYEQYF. The CDR3 DNA reads TGCAGCGTCTTCTTCAGCGGGAGAAGCTACGAGCAGTACTTC.

CDR3 sequence: CASSSRPPNGHEQYF. In DNA form, the CDR3 reads TGTGCCAGCAGCTCCCGGCCGCCAAACGGCCACGAGCAGTACTTC. The V gene is TRBV5-6, the J gene TRBJ2-7; D not certain. This CDR3 has 15 amino acids. The germline V gene encodes CDR1 SGHDT and CDR2 YYEEEE. The V end was cut by 3 bases, the J end by 5 bases, with 18 bases between.

CDR3 residues: CASSLSWEQFF. CDR3 bases: TGTGCCAGCAGCCTTTCATGGGAGCAGTTCTTC. V is TRBV7-8 and J is TRBJ2-1; D gene unclear. The V end lost 5 bases, the J end lost 10 bases, and 9 bases lay between the germline ends. The CDR3 has 11 amino acids. Germline V gene sequence: CDR1 SGHVS, CDR2 FQNEAQ.

This chain links TRBV5-5 with TRBJ2-7; perhaps TRBD2 as D (6 bases). Germline-derived CDR1 and CDR2 are SGHKS and YYEKEE (reference sequence). This CDR3 spans 14 amino acids. With 4 bases removed from V and 2 bases from J, the gap between germline ends came to 13 bases. The DNA of the CDR3 is TGTGCCAGCAGCCTAGTGACGGGGGCCTACGAGCAGTACTTC. It codes for CASSLVTGAYEQYF. The full variable domain, with the rest looked up from reference TRBV5-5 and TRBJ2-7, is DAGVTQSPTHLIKTRGQQVTLRCSPISGHKSVSWYQQVLGQGPQFIFQYYEKEERGRGNFPDRFSARQFPNYSSELNVNALLLGDSALYLCASSLVTGAYEQYFGPGTRLTVT.

The V call is TRBV4-1, the J call TRBJ2-5, with 10 nucleotides matching TRBD2. Looked up from germline, CDR1 is MGHRA and CDR2 is YSYEKL. The CDR3 is made up of 17 amino acids. V was pared by 1 base and J by 4 bases, with 9 bases of the junction left unmatched. CDR3 nucleotides: TGCGCCAGCAGCCAAGGGACTAGCGGAGGGGAATCAGAGACCCAGTACTTC. Translated: CASSQGTSGGESETQYF.

The V call is TRBV20-1, the J call TRBJ2-1; D gene ambiguous. The CDR3 spans 11 residues. V shed 5 bases and J shed 8 bases, with 10 bases lying between them. Germline loops: CDR1 DFQATT, CDR2 SNEGSKA (reference sequence). Written as DNA, the CDR3 is TGCAGTGCTGTTAGGGTCGATGAGCAGTTCTTC. This encodes CSAVRVDEQFF.

V gene TRBV6-1 combines with J gene TRBJ2-3; 14 positions agree with TRBD2. V lost 4 bases, J lost 7 bases, and 7 bases stayed unmatched. The CDR3 sequence is 16 residues long. CDR1 and CDR2 from the germline V gene are MNHNS and SASEGT. In DNA form, the CDR3 reads TGTGCCAGCAGTGCCGGGACTAGCGGGGGCATCTATACGCAGTATTTT. The encoded protein is CASSAGTSGGIYTQYF.

The chain joins TRBV2 to TRBJ1-2, with unresolved D. The CDR3 is 13 residues long. Trimming cost V 7 bases and J 4 bases, with 13 bases left between them. CDR1 and CDR2 from the germline V gene are SNHLY and FYNNEI. The CDR3 coding sequence is TGTGCCAGCATCGGGCCCTCTAGCTATGGCTACACCTTC. It yields the protein CASIGPSSYGYTF.

V and J are TRBV6-1 and TRBJ2-1; 7 bases map to TRBD1. Germline V gene lookup returns CDR1 MNHNS and CDR2 SASEGT. The CDR3 is 14 residues long. V gave up 5 bases and J gave up 6 bases; unmatched junction bases: 7. The CDR3 coding sequence is TGTGCCAGCAGTCTCCTAAGGGGGCCCAATGAGCAGTTCTTC. Translated: CASSLLRGPNEQFF.

Details on this clone: This CDR3 is also generated by other DNA sequences in the sample. The rearrangement links TRBV6-6 to TRBJ2-1; TRBD2 aligns across 8 bases. The ends lost 4 bases at V and 4 bases at J; junction bases unmatched: 3. This CDR3 spans 14 amino acids. Germline CDR1 and CDR2: MNHNY and SVGAGI (reference sequence). In nucleotides, the CDR3 is TGTGCCAGCAGTTCCGGGAGGGCGTACAATGAGCAGTTCTTC. Its translation: CASSSGRAYNEQFF.

This clone appeared once. V and J are TRBV11-2 and TRBJ1-2; 9 positions match TRBD1. V was clipped by 4 bases and J by 9 bases; unmatched bases: 15. Germline values: CDR1 SGHAT, CDR2 FQNNGV. This CDR3 contains 16 residues. The CDR3 region has the DNA TGTGCCAGCAGCTCCGCCGGAACGAGGGGACAGGGACGCTACACCTTC. Translating gives CASSSAGTRGQGRYTF.

The chain is built from TRBV2 and TRBJ2-1, with 9 bases identical to TRBD1. With V trimmed by 6 bases and J by 4 bases, 7 bases remained unmatched. The V gene's germline CDR1 is SNHLY and CDR2 FYNNEI. The CDR3 loop spans 15 amino acids. CDR3 in amino acids: CASRATGGGYNEQFF. The CDR3, as DNA: TGTGCCAGCAGAGCGACAGGGGGTGGTTACAATGAGCAGTTCTTC.

V and J are TRBV6-1 and TRBJ2-1; 7 positions match TRBD2. This CDR3 is built from 14 residues. Germline-derived CDR1 and CDR2 are MNHNS and SASEGT. V dropped 8 bases and J dropped 0; count of bases not matched to a gene: 4. In DNA, the CDR3 is TGTGCCAGCCGGGACTATAGCTCCTACAATGAGCAGTTCTTC. Amino acid sequence: CASRDYSSYNEQFF.

This sequence joins TRBV7-6 and TRBJ2-7, with 13 bases matching TRBD2. Trimming removed 5 bases from V and 0 bases from J; junction bases left unmatched: 4. The V gene's germline CDR1 is SGHVS and CDR2 FNYEAQ. The CDR3 is 16 residues long. CDR3 nucleotides: TGTGCCAGCAGCCTGGGGACTAGCGGGACCTCCTACGAGCAGTACTTC. Residues: CASSLGTSGTSYEQYF.

The rearrangement uses TRBV9 and TRBJ2-5, with D maybe TRBD2 (6 bases). The CDR3 extends over 17 amino acids. The V end lost 0 bases, the J end lost 2 bases, and 17 bases lay between the germline ends. Germline CDR1 is SGDLS and CDR2 is YYNGEE. The DNA for the CDR3 is TGTGCCAGCAGCGTAGCTCCCAGCGGTGGGGGGCAAGAGACCCAGTACTTC. Translated: CASSVAPSGGGQETQYF. Variable domain in full (rest from reference TRBV9 and TRBJ2-5): DSGVTQTPKHLITATGQRVTLRCSPRSGDLSVYWYQQSLDQGLQFLIQYYNGEERAKGNILERFSAQQFPDLHSELNLSSLELGDSALYFCASSVAPSGGGQETQYFGPGTRLLVL.

The chain uses TRBV28 and TRBJ1-1; no definite D call. From germline, CDR1 is MDHEN and CDR2 SYDVKM. Trimming removed 4 bases at V and 8 bases at J, with 14 bases between. The CDR3 loop spans 13 amino acids. CDR3 sequence: CASSSRSSFEAFF. CDR3 in DNA: TGTGCCAGCAGTTCCCGGAGTAGCTTCGAAGCTTTCTTT.

This sequence joins TRBV5-4 and TRBJ2-7; unclear D gene. This CDR3 has 14 residues. V was trimmed by 0 bases and J by 0 bases, leaving 7 bases between them. Per germline, CDR1 SGHNT and CDR2 YYREEE (reference sequence). The CDR3 is CASSLAGPSYEQYF. CDR3 DNA sequence: TGTGCCAGCAGCTTGGCGGGTCCCTCCTACGAGCAGTACTTC.

The count of this clone is one. V usage is TRBV19 and J usage is TRBJ1-1; no clear D gene. The CDR3 is 11 residues long. Trimming cost V 3 bases and J 6 bases, with 5 bases left between them. Germline assignment: CDR1 LNHDA and CDR2 SQIVND (reference sequence). The CDR3 DNA reads as TGTGCCAGTAGTATTGGATCTGAAGCTTTCTTT. This gives the protein CASSIGSEAFF.

This chain uses TRBV14 with TRBJ2-3; D not certain. The CDR3 is 16 amino acids. The germline CDR1 and CDR2 sequences are SGHDN and FVKESK. Trimming took off 0 bases at V and 2 bases at J, with 12 bases between the two ends. CDR3 in amino acids: CASSQDFAEITDTQYF. CDR3 coding DNA: TGTGCCAGCAGCCAAGATTTCGCGGAGATCACAGATACGCAGTATTTT.

The chain links TRBV19 to TRBJ2-7, with D possibly TRBD1 on 5 matching bases. From germline, CDR1 is LNHDA and CDR2 SQIVND (reference sequence). Trimming shortened V by 5 bases and J by 3 bases, and 8 bases separated the two germline ends. The CDR3 extends over 12 amino acids. The CDR3 sequence is CASSVGDYEQYF. DNA for the CDR3: TGTGCCAGTAGTGTAGGGGACTACGAGCAGTACTTC. Drawing the rest from reference TRBV19 and TRBJ2-7, the complete variable domain is DGGITQSPKYLFRKEGQNVTLSCEQNLNHDAMYWYRQDPGQGLRLIYYSQIVNDFQKGDIAEGYSVSREKKESFPLTVTSAQKNPTAFYLCASSVGDYEQYFGPGTRLTVT.

Points on this clone: At one end, the junction sequence differs from germline, possibly due to a read error. This rearrangement joins TRBV7-2 to TRBJ2-7, with a tentative D call TRBD2 (6 bases). CDR3 length: 15 amino acids. In germline, CDR1 is SGHTA, CDR2 FQGNSA. The CDR3 DNA sequence: TGTGCCAGCAGCTTATTTGGGGGGAACTCCAACGAGCAGTACTTC. It codes for CASSLFGGNSNEQYF.

This clone was seen a few times. The J gene is TRBJ2-7, the V gene TRBV5-6; D may match TRBD1 or TRBD2 (5 bases each). V was shortened by 9 bases and J by 4 bases, with 23 bases between the two germline ends. The CDR3 covers 15 residues. Germline V lookup: CDR1 SGHDT, CDR2 YYEEEE. The CDR3 sequence is CATQRAPGTGYEQYF. CDR3 in DNA: TGTGCCACCCAGCGAGCGCCAGGGACGGGGTACGAGCAGTACTTC.

This clone is deemed medium-sized. V usage is TRBV14 and J usage is TRBJ1-1; D is unresolved. In germline, CDR1 is SGHDN, CDR2 FVKESK. This CDR3 is 12 amino acids long. The ends were cut back, 4 bases at V and 8 bases at J, with 11 bases in the middle. The CDR3 DNA is TGTGCCAGCAGCCGCGTAGAGACAGAAGCTTTCTTT. It codes for CASSRVETEAFF.

This rearrangement joins TRBV14 to TRBJ1-2; maybe TRBD1 (5 bases). The CDR3 covers 14 residues. V dropped 0 bases and J dropped 8 bases, with 13 bases sitting between them. Germline CDR1 is SGHDN and CDR2 is FVKESK. The CDR3 nucleotides are TGTGCCAGCAGCCAAGAATTCCAGGGAGGAGGCTACACCTTC. As protein: CASSQEFQGGGYTF. Full variable domain (rest looked up from reference TRBV14 and TRBJ1-2): EAGVTQFPSHSVIEKGQTVTLRCDPISGHDNLYWYRRVMGKEIKFLLHFVKESKQDESGMPNNRFLAERTGGTYSTLKVQPAELEDSGVYFCASSQEFQGGGYTFGSGTRLTVV.

This rearrangement joins TRBV25-1 to TRBJ2-3; D perhaps matches TRBD1 (5 bases). CDR1 is MGHDK and CDR2 is SYGVNS in the germline V gene. V was cut by 4 bases and J by 0 bases, with 8 bases left in between. The CDR3 extends over 14 amino acids. DNA of the CDR3: TGTGCCAGCAGTGCGGACACAAGCACAGATACGCAGTATTTT. Encoded protein: CASSADTSTDTQYF.